These 17 T cell receptor beta chains were sequenced from one sample in a study of cytomegalovirus exposure and HLA in healthy donors. Measured with immunoSEQ multiplex PCR; TCRdb has only the in-frame clones, and not every one. Counted here are some 290,000 clones, 88% occurring once; the ten biggest clones make up over 0.9%. Sequencing was done on a sample of PBMCs. All receptors derive from a man aged 30 to 39 in good health and CMV-seronegative.

This clone was detected only once. The genes are TRBV18 and TRBJ2-3, with 9 bases identical to TRBD2. Germline V gives CDR1 KGHSH, CDR2 LQKENI. Germline trimming cut 1 base from V and 2 bases from J; bases unmatched to any gene: 7. This CDR3 is 17 amino acids long. DNA of the CDR3: TGTGCCAGCTCACCACGGAAGACTAGCGGCAACACAGATACGCAGTATTTT. Amino acid sequence: CASSPRKTSGNTDTQYF.

This clone has only a few counts. V gene TRBV5-4 combines with J gene TRBJ1-5; D not resolved. The CDR3 runs 16 residues. Germline CDR1 reads SGHNT; CDR2 reads YYREEE (reference sequence). V shed 1 base and J shed 0 bases, with 11 bases lying between them. CDR3 coding DNA: TGTGCCAGCAGCTTGTATCCAGGCCATAGCAATCAGCCCCAGCATTTT. It codes for CASSLYPGHSNQPQHF.

The V and J genes are TRBV5-4 and TRBJ2-5; 8 bases fit TRBD2. Germline V gene sequence: CDR1 SGHNT, CDR2 YYREEE (reference sequence). V lost 3 bases and J lost 3; bases outside the gene matches: 7. The CDR3 loop spans 15 amino acids. CDR3 sequence: CASSSGLELKETQYF. In DNA form, the CDR3 reads TGTGCCAGCAGCTCGGGACTAGAATTGAAAGAGACCCAGTACTTC.

The V call is TRBV6-1, the J call TRBJ2-7, with 7 positions matching TRBD1. CDR3 length: 14 amino acids. Germline V CDR1 and CDR2: MNHNS, SASEGT. V lost 6 bases to trimming and J lost 6 bases; unmatched junction nucleotides: 11. CDR3 in DNA: TGTGCCAGCAGCCCGACAGGGTTTCTAGGCGAGCAGTACTTC. It specifies CASSPTGFLGEQYF.

CDR3 region: CASSKTGGAGYGYTF. The CDR3 DNA reads as TGTGCCAGCAGCAAAACAGGGGGCGCGGGCTATGGCTACACCTTC. The chain couples TRBV9 to TRBJ1-2, with 9 bases matching TRBD1. CDR1 and CDR2 (germline): SGDLS, YYNGEE. The CDR3 covers 15 residues. The ends lost 4 bases at V and 4 bases at J; junction bases unmatched: 8.

The chain links TRBV13 to TRBJ2-1; 8 positions match TRBD1. The germline V gene encodes CDR1 PRHDT and CDR2 FYEKMQ (reference sequence). This CDR3 region has 15 residues. Losses at the gene ends were 2 bases for V and 7 bases for J; bases not matched to a gene: 7. In DNA, the CDR3 is TGTGCCAGCAGCTTACGGACAGGGAAGGGGAATGAGCAGTTCTTC. Translated, it gives CASSLRTGKGNEQFF.

The genes are TRBV18 and TRBJ1-2, with 7 bases matching TRBD1. Looked up from germline, CDR1 is KGHSH and CDR2 is LQKENI. The length of the CDR3 is 15 residues. The J segment lost 8 bases and the V segment lost 0 bases, leaving 9 bases of the junction unmatched. The CDR3 protein is CASSPPGGQPTGYTF. CDR3 sequence (DNA): TGTGCCAGCTCACCACCGGGGGGACAGCCAACCGGCTACACCTTC. The variable domain in full, with the rest retrieved from reference TRBV18 and TRBJ1-2, is NAGVMQNPRHLVRRRGQEARLRCSPMKGHSHVYWYRQLPEEGLKFMVYLQKENIIDESGMPKERFSAEFPKEGPSILRIQQVVRGDSAAYFCASSPPGGQPTGYTFGSGTRLTVV.

This clone was counted a single time. This chain links TRBV6-5 with TRBJ1-3, with D tentatively TRBD1 (6 bases). Trimming stripped 5 bases from V and 2 bases from J, with 13 bases between. The CDR3 consists of 15 residues. The V gene's germline CDR1 is MNHEY and CDR2 SVGAGI. CDR3 sequence (DNA): TGTGCCAGCAGTCCTGGGGGGGGCACTGGAAACACCATATATTTT. It codes for CASSPGGGTGNTIYF.

For this clone: A junction boundary mismatches the germline segment, possibly from a read error. The chain couples TRBV10-3 to TRBJ1-5, with D perhaps matching TRBD1 (5 bases). The CDR3 spans 12 residues. CDR1 is ENHRY and CDR2 is SYGVKD in the germline V gene. In DNA form, the CDR3 reads TGTGCCAGCAGTCACAGGAGGGAGCCCCAGCATTTT. This encodes CASSHRREPQHF.

V usage is TRBV2 and J usage is TRBJ1-1; 7 bases match TRBD1. The V and J ends lost 4 bases and 1 base, in that order; junction bases with no gene match: 6. The CDR3 is made up of 15 amino acids. In germline, CDR1 is SNHLY, CDR2 FYNNEI. This chain's CDR3 is CASSVRTGSNTEAFF. CDR3 nucleotide sequence: TGTGCCAGCAGTGTAAGGACAGGTTCGAACACTGAAGCTTTCTTT.

J is TRBJ1-1 and V is TRBV5-1; D possibly corresponds to TRBD1 (5 bases). This CDR3 spans 12 amino acids. V dropped 5 bases and J dropped 1 base, with 6 bases sitting between them. Germline assignment: CDR1 SGHRS and CDR2 YFSETQ. The CDR3 DNA follows: TGCGCCAGCAGGGGGGGGAACACTGAAGCTTTCTTT. Amino acid sequence: CASRGGNTEAFF.

The chain combines TRBV4-1 with TRBJ2-5, with D tentatively TRBD2 (6 bases). V dropped 0 bases and J dropped 5 bases, with 19 bases sitting between them. This CDR3 comprises 17 residues. The germline V gene encodes CDR1 MGHRA and CDR2 YSYEKL. The DNA of the CDR3 is TGCGCCAGCAGCCAAGATCAGGTCGGAGGGGCTTCTGAGACCCAGTACTTC. Its translation is CASSQDQVGGASETQYF.

This chain joins TRBV30 and TRBJ1-1; D remains unclear. Trimming shortened V by 2 bases and J by 8 bases, and 12 bases separated the two germline ends. The CDR3 runs 12 residues. From germline, CDR1 is GTSNPN and CDR2 SVGIG (reference sequence). The CDR3 nucleotides are TGTGCCTGGAGTCTTTCAATTACAGAAGCTTTCTTT. As protein: CAWSLSITEAFF.

The chain joins TRBV13 to TRBJ2-1; 8 nucleotides line up with TRBD2. J gave up 4 bases and V 4 bases, and 9 bases lay outside the gene matches. Looked up from germline, CDR1 is PRHDT and CDR2 is FYEKMQ (reference sequence). The CDR3 contains 16 residues. CDR3 region: CASSSEGSGGYNEQFF. CDR3 DNA sequence: TGTGCCAGCAGCTCCGAGGGGAGCGGGGGTTACAATGAGCAGTTCTTC.

CDR3 amino acids: CASSFTGGNTEAFF. CDR3 nucleotide sequence: TGCGCCAGCAGCTTTACAGGGGGCAACACTGAAGCTTTCTTT. The rearrangement links TRBV5-1 to TRBJ1-1, with 9 bases fitting TRBD1. V lost 2 bases to trimming and J lost 2 bases; unmatched junction nucleotides: 1. Germline V lookup: CDR1 SGHRS, CDR2 YFSETQ. The CDR3 is made up of 14 amino acids.

The table lists this clone with a count of one. The chain carries TRBV6-1 and TRBJ1-5; 8 bases align to TRBD1. This CDR3 comprises 17 residues. J was trimmed by 2 bases and V by 4 bases; bases with no gene match: 10. The germline V gene has CDR1 MNHNS and CDR2 SASEGT. The CDR3 loop is CASSGSGTGSGNQPQHF. The CDR3 coding sequence is TGTGCCAGCAGTGGGTCCGGGACAGGCTCAGGCAATCAGCCCCAGCATTTT.

J is TRBJ1-5 and V is TRBV10-2; tentatively, D is TRBD1 (5 bases). The CDR3 extends over 15 amino acids. V was shortened by 1 base and J by 2 bases, with 9 bases between the two germline ends. Germline assignment: CDR1 WSHSY and CDR2 SAAADI. CDR3 sequence: CASSEYRSGNQPQHF. As DNA, the CDR3 is TGCGCCAGCAGTGAGTACAGGTCGGGCAATCAGCCCCAGCATTTT.